This is a list of T cell receptor beta chains from one sample in a study of shared clonotypes between healthy human individuals. Repertoires were generated with immunoSEQ multiplex PCR, while TCRdb's copy carries only in-frame clones and drops some. The data show 980,000 or so clones, 70% to 85% seen once. The sample taken for sequencing was memory CD4+ T cells sorted from blood. Receptors originate from a man younger than 35 in good health. CDR3s include the opening cysteine and the closing phenylalanine or tryptophan. The D gene is left open where the match is weak. Only some rows state a clone size, as once, few, many or a class for expanded clones.

TRBD1	TRBV19	TRBJ1-6	NA	CASSVSGTGLNSPLHF	TGTGCCAGTAGTGTATCTGGGACAGGACTAAATTCACCCCTCCACTTT
TRBD2	TRBV6-1	TRBJ2-2	NA	CASSAGLAVNTGELFF	TGTGCCAGCAGTGCAGGGCTAGCGGTGAACACCGGGGAGCTGTTTTTT
NA	TRBV5-1	TRBJ2-7	NA	CASSMGVAGLGYEQYF	TGCGCCAGCAGCATGGGGGTTGCGGGGCTTGGATACGAGCAGTACTTC
NA	TRBV9	TRBJ2-5	NA	CASSKGGQETQYF	TGTGCCAGCAGCAAAGGGGGGCAAGAGACCCAGTACTTC
NA	TRBV4-3	TRBJ2-5	NA	CASSQDRAETQYF	TGCGCCAGCAGCCAAGACAGGGCTGAGACCCAGTACTTC
TRBD2	TRBV7-9	TRBJ2-7	NA	CASSPPGLAGGSFGQYF	TGTGCCAGCAGCCCTCCGGGACTAGCGGGAGGGTCCTTCGGGCAGTACTTC
NA	TRBV6-1	TRBJ2-7	NA	CAGSRGGYEQYF	TGTGCCGGATCCCGGGGCGGCTACGAGCAGTACTTC
NA	TRBV25-1	TRBJ2-7	NA	CASMADSGYEQYF	TGTGCCAGCATGGCTGATAGCGGCTACGAGCAGTACTTC
NA	TRBV5-1	TRBJ2-2	NA	CASSLSAGGPSTGELFF	TGCGCCAGCAGCCTATCTGCTGGGGGCCCGAGCACCGGGGAGCTGTTTTTT
NA	TRBV7-8	TRBJ2-1	NA	CASSFTGEQFF	TGTGCCAGCAGTTTCACGGGTGAGCAGTTCTTC
TRBD1	TRBV6-1	TRBJ2-3	NA	CASSVSGTGGPDTQYF	TGTGCCAGCAGTGTATCCGGGACAGGGGGCCCAGATACGCAGTATTTT
NA	TRBV10-1	TRBJ2-5	once	CASSESTPSGQETQYF	TGCGCCAGCAGTGAGTCGACTCCCAGCGGGCAAGAGACCCAGTACTTC
NA	TRBV28	TRBJ1-6	NA	CASSTPSDSPLHF	TGTGCCAGCAGTACCCCGTCTGATTCACCCCTCCACTTT
NA	TRBV20-1	TRBJ1-2	NA	CSAAQSYGYTF	TGCAGTGCTGCACAGAGCTATGGCTACACCTTC
NA	TRBV11-2	TRBJ2-3	NA	CASSLRSTDTQYF	TGTGCCAGCAGCCTAAGGTCCACAGATACGCAGTATTTT
NA	TRBV7-2	TRBJ2-6	NA	CASSLAGGGANVLTF	TGTGCCAGCAGCTTAGCAGGGGGTGGGGCCAACGTCCTGACTTTC
NA	TRBV5-1	TRBJ1-1	NA	CASSLSQVNPEAFF	TGCGCCAGCAGCTTGAGTCAGGTTAACCCTGAAGCTTTCTTT
TRBD1	TRBV28	TRBJ2-2	NA	CASRGPGQGNTGELFF	TGTGCCAGCAGGGGGCCGGGACAGGGAAACACCGGGGAGCTGTTTTTT
NA	TRBV7-7	TRBJ1-1	NA	CASSLLENTEAFF	TGTGCTAGCAGCTTATTGGAGAACACTGAAGCTTTCTTT
NA	TRBV9	TRBJ2-5	NA	CASSVRKQGETQYF	TGTGCCAGCAGCGTACGGAAGCAGGGAGAGACCCAGTACTTC
NA	TRBV5-1	TRBJ1-1	few	CASSPGTENTEAFF	TGCGCCAGCAGCCCCGGGACGGAGAACACTGAAGCTTTCTTT
TRBD2	TRBV29-1	TRBJ2-3	once	CSTARGASTDTQYF	TGCAGCACGGCGCGGGGGGCCAGCACAGATACGCAGTATTTT
NA	TRBV6-5	TRBJ1-3	NA	CASSTLRLSGNTIYF	TGTGCCAGCAGTACCCTCAGGCTCTCTGGAAACACCATATATTTT
NA	TRBV5-4	TRBJ1-2	NA	CASSADSNYGYTF	TGTGCCAGCAGCGCCGATTCCAACTATGGCTACACCTTC
NA	TRBV5-1	TRBJ1-2	NA	CASSLGGEGGYTF	TGCGCCAGCAGCTTGGGAGGAGAAGGAGGCTACACCTTC
TRBD1	TRBV4-1	TRBJ2-7	NA	CASSPTGTGGSSYEQYF	TGCGCCAGCAGCCCCACCGGGACAGGGGGGAGCTCCTACGAGCAGTACTTC
NA	TRBV10-3	TRBJ2-3	NA	CAIRSTMTDTQYF	TGTGCCATCAGAAGCACCATGACAGATACGCAGTATTTT